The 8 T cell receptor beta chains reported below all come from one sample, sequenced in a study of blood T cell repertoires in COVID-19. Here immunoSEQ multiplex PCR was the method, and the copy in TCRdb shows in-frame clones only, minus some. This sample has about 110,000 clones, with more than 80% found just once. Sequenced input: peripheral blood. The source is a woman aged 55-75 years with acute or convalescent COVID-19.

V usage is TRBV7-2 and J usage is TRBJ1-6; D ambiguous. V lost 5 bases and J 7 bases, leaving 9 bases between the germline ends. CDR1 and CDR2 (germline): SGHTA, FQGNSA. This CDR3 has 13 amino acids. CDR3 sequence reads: CASSARLNSPLHF. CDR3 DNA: TGTGCCAGCAGCGCCAGGTTGAATTCACCCCTCCACTTT. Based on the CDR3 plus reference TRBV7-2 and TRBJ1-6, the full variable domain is GAGVSQSPSNKVTEKGKDVELRCDPISGHTALYWYRQSLGQGLEFLIYFQGNSAPDKSGLPSDRFSAERTGGSVSTLTIQRTQQEDSAVYLCASSARLNSPLHFGNGTRLTVT.

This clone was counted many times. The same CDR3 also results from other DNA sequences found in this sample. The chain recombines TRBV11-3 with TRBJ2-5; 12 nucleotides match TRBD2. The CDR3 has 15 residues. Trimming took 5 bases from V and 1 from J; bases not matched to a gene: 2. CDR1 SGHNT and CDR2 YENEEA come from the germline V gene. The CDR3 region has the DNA TGTGCCAGCAGCCTGGGACTAGCGGGCCAAGAGACCCAGTACTTC. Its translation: CASSLGLAGQETQYF.

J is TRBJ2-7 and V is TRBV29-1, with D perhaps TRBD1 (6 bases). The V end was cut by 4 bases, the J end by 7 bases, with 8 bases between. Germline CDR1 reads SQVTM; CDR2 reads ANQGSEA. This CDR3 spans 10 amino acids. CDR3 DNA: TGCAGCGTTGGGGACACGGAGCAGTACTTC. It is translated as CSVGDTEQYF.

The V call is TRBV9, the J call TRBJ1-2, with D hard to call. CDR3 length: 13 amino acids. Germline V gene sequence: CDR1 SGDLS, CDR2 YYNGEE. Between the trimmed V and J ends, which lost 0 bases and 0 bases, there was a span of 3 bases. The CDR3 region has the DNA TGTGCCAGCAGCGTAGATACTAACTATGGCTACACCTTC. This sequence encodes CASSVDTNYGYTF. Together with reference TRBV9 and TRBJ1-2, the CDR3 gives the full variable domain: DSGVTQTPKHLITATGQRVTLRCSPRSGDLSVYWYQQSLDQGLQFLIQYYNGEERAKGNILERFSAQQFPDLHSELNLSSLELGDSALYFCASSVDTNYGYTFGSGTRLTVV.

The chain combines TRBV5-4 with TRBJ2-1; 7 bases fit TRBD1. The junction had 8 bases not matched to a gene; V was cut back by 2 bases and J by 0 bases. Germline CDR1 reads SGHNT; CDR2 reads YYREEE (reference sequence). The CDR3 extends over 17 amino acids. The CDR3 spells CASSFGVQGSSYNEQFF. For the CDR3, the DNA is TGTGCCAGCAGCTTTGGAGTACAGGGGAGCTCCTACAATGAGCAGTTCTTC.

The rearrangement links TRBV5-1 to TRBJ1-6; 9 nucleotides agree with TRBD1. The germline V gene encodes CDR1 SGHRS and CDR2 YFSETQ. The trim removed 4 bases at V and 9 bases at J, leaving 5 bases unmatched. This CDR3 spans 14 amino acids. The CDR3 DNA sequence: TGCGCCAGCAGCCTAGGACAGGGGAGTTCACCCCTCCACTTT. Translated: CASSLGQGSSPLHF. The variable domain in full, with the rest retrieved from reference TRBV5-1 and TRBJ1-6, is KAGVTQTPRYLIKTRGQQVTLSCSPISGHRSVSWYQQTPGQGLQFLFEYFSETQRNKGNFPGRFSGRQFSNSRSEMNVSTLELGDSALYLCASSLGQGSSPLHFGNGTRLTVT.

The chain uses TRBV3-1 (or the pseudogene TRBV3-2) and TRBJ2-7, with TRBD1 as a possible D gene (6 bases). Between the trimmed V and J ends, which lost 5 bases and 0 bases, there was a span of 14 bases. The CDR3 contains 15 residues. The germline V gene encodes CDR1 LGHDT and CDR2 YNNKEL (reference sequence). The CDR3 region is CASSARTESSYEQYF. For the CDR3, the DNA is TGTGCCAGCAGCGCCCGGACAGAGAGCTCCTACGAGCAGTACTTC.

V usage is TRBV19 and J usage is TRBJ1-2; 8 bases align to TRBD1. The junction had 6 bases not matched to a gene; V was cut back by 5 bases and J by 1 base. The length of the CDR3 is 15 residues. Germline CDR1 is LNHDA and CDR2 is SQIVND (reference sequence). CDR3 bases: TGTGCCAGTAGTTCCAACAGGGGGAGTAACTATGGCTACACCTTC. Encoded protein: CASSSNRGSNYGYTF.